Each of the 17 T cell receptor beta chains below was sequenced from the same sample in a study of T cells in Graves' hyperthyroidism and ophthalmopathy. Amplification of TCR beta CDR3 regions used RNA as the template. When the TCR CDR3 underwent first-round RT-PCR, the HTBI primer set was used. TCRdb fed the multiplex PCR reads into MiXCR, producing one record per CDR3 protein. The profile shows about 700,000 distinct CDR3 sequences, 12% to 15% of them singletons. Input material: blood. The receptors stem from a woman between 18 and 30 years old with Graves' hyperthyroidism.

This clonotype was detected once. The chain links TRBV4-1 to TRBJ1-2, with D perhaps matching TRBD1 (5 bases). Germline V gene data show CDR1 as MGHRA and CDR2 as YSYEKL. The CDR3 length is 17 residues. V lost 0 bases and J 4 bases, leaving 18 bases between the germline ends. The CDR3 DNA is TGCGCCAGCAGCCAAGATCAAGAGGGGAGCAGACCCTATGGCTACACCTTC. It translates to CASSQDQEGSRPYGYTF.

This chain joins TRBV6-1 and TRBJ2-7; D is undetermined. V lost 8 bases to trimming and J lost 0 bases, with 14 bases between them. The CDR3 extends over 14 amino acids. CDR1 is MNHNS, CDR2 SASEGT, per germline. CDR3 region: CASRSSLTSYEQYF. CDR3 in DNA: TGTGCCAGCCGGTCGAGTCTGACCTCCTACGAGCAGTACTTC.

Concerning this clonotype itself: One end of the junction fails to match germline, which may point to a read error. The chain carries TRBV27 and TRBJ2-3; maybe TRBD2 (6 bases). Looked up from germline, CDR1 is MNHEY and CDR2 is SMNVEV (reference sequence). The CDR3 sequence is 14 residues long. The DNA of the CDR3 is TGTGTCAGCAGTCCGGAGGAGGGCCCAGATACGCAGTATTTT. Translated: CVSSPEEGPDTQYF.

The V gene is TRBV6-2 or TRBV6-3, the J gene TRBJ2-7, with D tentatively TRBD2 (6 bases). This CDR3 contains 16 residues. The V and J ends lost 2 bases and 2 bases respectively, with 16 bases between them. From germline, CDR1 is MNHEY and CDR2 SVGEGT. The CDR3 DNA sequence: TGTGCCAGCAGTTACAGCACCGGGACGGGGGCCTACGAGCAGTACTTC. This gives the protein CASSYSTGTGAYEQYF.

J is TRBJ1-1 and V is TRBV11-2; TRBD1 is a possible D gene (5 bases). The CDR3 length is 14 residues. The germline V gene has CDR1 SGHAT and CDR2 FQNNGV. V was pared by 1 base and J by 3 bases, with 9 bases between. CDR3 bases: TGTGCCAGCAGCTTAGTATGGGGGGACACTGAAGCTTTCTTT. Encoded protein: CASSLVWGDTEAFF.

The chain uses TRBV6-1 and TRBJ1-4; a possible D gene is TRBD1 (5 bases). Germline CDR1 and CDR2: MNHNS and SASEGT. CDR3 length: 13 amino acids. V lost 5 bases to trimming and J lost 6 bases, with 10 bases between them. The CDR3 region has the DNA TGTGCCAGCAGTACGGGGCCGGATGAAAAACTGTTTTTT. Its translation: CASSTGPDEKLFF.

The chain couples TRBV12-3 or TRBV12-4 to TRBJ2-5; a weak D match, TRBD2 (6 bases). The length of the CDR3 is 13 residues. V lost 5 bases to trimming and J lost 5 bases, with 12 bases between them. The CDR3 DNA reads as TGTGCCAGCAGTACGACTAGGTGGGAGACCCAGTACTTC. Residues: CASSTTRWETQYF.

At least ten counts were recorded for this clonotype. This rearrangement joins TRBV2 to TRBJ2-1; tentatively, D is TRBD1 or TRBD2 (5 bases each). The CDR3 length is 11 residues. The V end lost 8 bases, the J end lost 10 bases, and 12 bases lay between the germline ends. Per germline, CDR1 SNHLY and CDR2 FYNNEI. The CDR3 sequence is CASAPWGEQFF. CDR3 sequence (DNA): TGTGCCAGCGCCCCGTGGGGGGAGCAGTTCTTC. The full variable domain, in which reference TRBV2 and TRBJ2-1 provide the parts outside the CDR3, is EPEVTQTPSHQVTQMGQEVILRCVPISNHLYFYWYRQILGQKVEFLVSFYNNEISEKSEIFDDQFSVERPDGSNFTLKIRSTKLEDSAMYFCASAPWGEQFFGPGTRLTVL.

This clonotype was counted only a few times. This chain connects TRBV4-2 to TRBJ2-7; possibly TRBD2 for D (5 bases). The CDR3 sequence is 13 residues long. Trimming pared 3 bases from V and 4 bases from J, leaving 10 bases between. Germline V lookup: CDR1 LGHNA, CDR2 YNFKEQ. In DNA, the CDR3 is TGTGCCAGCAGCCACAAACTAGATTACGAGCAGTACTTC. The encoded protein is CASSHKLDYEQYF.

V gene TRBV5-6 combines with J gene TRBJ1-1; TRBD1 matches at 10 bases. Germline trimming cut 4 bases from V and 0 bases from J; bases unmatched to any gene: 9. Looked up from germline, CDR1 is SGHDT and CDR2 is YYEEEE. CDR3 length equals 17 residues. CDR3 DNA sequence: TGTGCCAGCAGCATCCGGGACAGGGGCGTATTGAACACTGAAGCTTTCTTT. Protein: CASSIRDRGVLNTEAFF. Drawing the rest from reference TRBV5-6 and TRBJ1-1, the complete variable domain is DAGVTQSPTHLIKTRGQQVTLRCSPKSGHDTVSWYQQALGQGPQFIFQYYEEEERQRGNFPDRFSGHQFPNYSSELNVNALLLGDSALYLCASSIRDRGVLNTEAFFGQGTRLTVV.

V is TRBV5-6 and J is TRBJ1-5; a possible D gene is TRBD1 (5 bases). The CDR3 totals 14 residues. The ends were cut back, 4 bases at V and 4 bases at J, with 12 bases in the middle. The germline CDR1 and CDR2 sequences are SGHDT and YYEEEE. The chain's CDR3 is CASSAGTSNQPQHF. The DNA of the CDR3 is TGTGCCAGCAGCGCAGGGACGTCGAATCAGCCCCAGCATTTT.

This clonotype came up once. CDR3 residues: CSARDSGGRTYEQYF. CDR3 DNA sequence: TGCAGTGCTAGAGATTCTGGGGGCCGAACCTACGAGCAGTACTTC. The J gene is TRBJ2-7, the V gene TRBV20-1, with D perhaps TRBD1 (6 bases). The length of the CDR3 is 15 residues. Germline V gene sequence: CDR1 DFQATT, CDR2 SNEGSKA (reference sequence). V lost 0 bases and J lost 2, with 14 bases in between.

There are many counts of this clonotype. The rearrangement uses TRBV28 and TRBJ1-1, with 7 bases identical to TRBD1. The V segment lost 5 bases and the J segment 1 base; nucleotides outside the gene matches: 10. The CDR3 consists of 16 residues. Germline-derived CDR1 and CDR2 are MDHEN and SYDVKM. The CDR3 region has the DNA TGTGCCAGCAGTCGGACAGGTCCGATGGGGAACACTGAAGCTTTCTTT. It encodes CASSRTGPMGNTEAFF. Drawing the rest from reference TRBV28 and TRBJ1-1, the complete variable domain is DVKVTQSSRYLVKRTGEKVFLECVQDMDHENMFWYRQDPGLGLRLIYFSYDVKMKEKGDIPEGYSVSREKKERFSLILESASTNQTSMYLCASSRTGPMGNTEAFFGQGTRLTVV.

The chain has TRBV20-1 and TRBJ2-1, with 10 bases identical to TRBD2. The germline V gene has CDR1 DFQATT and CDR2 SNEGSKA (reference sequence). The CDR3 has 19 residues. The ends lost 3 bases at V and 1 base at J; junction bases unmatched: 15. In DNA, the CDR3 is TGCAGTGCTAGGGGAATAATTAGCGGGAGGTCATCTTCCTACAATGAGCAGTTCTTC. Amino acids: CSARGIISGRSSSYNEQFF.

In its sample, this clonotype was seen many times. V is TRBV5-1 and J is TRBJ2-3; 10 nucleotides align to TRBD2. The CDR3 runs 17 residues. Germline trimming cut 4 bases from V and 4 bases from J; bases unmatched to any gene: 12. Germline values: CDR1 SGHRS, CDR2 YFSETQ. Here the CDR3 reads CASSLSTTSGVPDTQYF. The CDR3 nucleotides read TGCGCCAGCAGCCTATCCACCACTAGCGGGGTACCAGATACGCAGTATTTT.

This clonotype was counted ten times or more. An end of the junction does not agree with germline; a read error may underlie this. The CDR3 coding sequence is TGTGCCAGCAGCTTAGCTGGAAACAATGAGCAGTTCTTC. It specifies CASSLAGNNEQFF. The chain uses TRBV5-1 and TRBJ2-1, with D unclear. This CDR3 comprises 13 residues. The germline V gene encodes CDR1 SGHRS and CDR2 YFSETQ.

The rearrangement links TRBV27 to TRBJ2-1, with a tentative D call TRBD1 (7 bases). Germline V gene data show CDR1 as MNHEY and CDR2 as SMNVEV (reference sequence). The CDR3 runs 14 residues. Deletions cut 10 bases from V and 7 bases from J, with 20 bases between. The CDR3 DNA reads as TGTGCCACTTCTAGCAGGGGGGATGAGAATGAGCAGTTCTTC. It specifies CATSSRGDENEQFF.